This TCR beta chain emerged from a study of blood T cell repertoires in COVID-19. Study in general: Sources were T cells, B-cell-depleted T cells, or PBMCs; the material itself was cDNA or gDNA.

Germline V gene lookup returns CDR1 LNHDA and CDR2 SQIVND (reference sequence). There are 15 residues in the CDR3. Trimming took 5 bases from V and 3 from J, leaving 16 bases between them. Methods used by the authors: Using reference gene primer amplification, nucleated cell counts were estimated. Using immunoSEQ multiplex PCR, the repertoire was profiled, and TCRdb retains in-frame clones only, with some absent. V, J and clone size were drawn from that table, and D and trimming were deduced from the DNA. The sample consists of 60,000 to 85,000 clones, 70% to 90% of them appearing once. Sequenced sample: peripheral blood. The chain has TRBV19 and TRBJ1-1, with a weak D call TRBD1 (6 bases). This clonotype originated in a man aged 50 or older with active COVID-19. The CDR3 sequence: CASSPHLDSHTEAFF. The CDR3 region has the DNA TGTGCCAGTAGTCCCCACTTGGACAGCCACACTGAAGCTTTCTTT.